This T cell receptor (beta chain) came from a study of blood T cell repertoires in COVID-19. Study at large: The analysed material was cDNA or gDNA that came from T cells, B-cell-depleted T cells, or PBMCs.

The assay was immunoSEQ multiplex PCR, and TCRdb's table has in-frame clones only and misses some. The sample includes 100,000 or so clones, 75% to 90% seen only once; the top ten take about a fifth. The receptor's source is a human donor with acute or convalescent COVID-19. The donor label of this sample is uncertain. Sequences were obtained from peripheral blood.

CDR3 coding DNA: TGCGCCAGCAGCTTGATACAGCCTCCATTAGGGACCCAGTACTTC. Translating it yields CASSLIQPPLGTQYF. The genes are TRBV5-1 and TRBJ2-5; the D is unclear. The CDR3 contains 15 residues. The germline CDR1 and CDR2 sequences are SGHRS and YFSETQ. The germline V and J ends were trimmed by 1 base and 7 bases, with 17 bases remaining between them.